This TCR beta chain was documented in a study of blood T cell repertoires in COVID-19. At the level of the study: Researchers got acute and convalescent COVID-19 samples from the United States, Italy and Spain. From T cells, B-cell-depleted T cells, or PBMCs came the material, which was cDNA or gDNA.

The V and J ends lost 5 bases and 3 bases, in that order; junction bases with no gene match: 11. The CDR3 spans 16 residues. In germline, CDR1 is MNHEY, CDR2 SVGEGT. Original analysis: Amplifying reference gene primers gave estimates of nucleated cell counts. Assay: immunoSEQ multiplex PCR; the TCRdb copy retains only in-frame clones and omits some. The DNA gave D and trimming, while V, J and clone size come from that table. The sample carries 200,000 to 250,000 clones, roughly 85% recorded once. This chain uses TRBV6-2 or TRBV6-3 with TRBJ2-3, with 7 bases aligning to TRBD2. The TCR comes from a man aged 30 to 39 who had recovered from COVID-19. Sequenced sample: peripheral blood. The CDR3 bases are TGTGCCAGCAGTCGTCAGCGGGACCGCGGGACAGATACGCAGTATTTT. Protein sequence: CASSRQRDRGTDTQYF.